This TCR beta chain was profiled in a study of T cell responses to AZD1222 COVID-19 vaccine. Study-wide results and caveats: Spike-wide coverage was observed for vaccine-associated CD4 TCRs, with dominant responses at 160-218 and 743-854.

In the case of this clone: Its cognate antigen is unknown.

Produced via immunoSEQ multiplex PCR; TCRdb's table is partial and in-frame only. The profile covers under 150,000 clones, with about 87% appearing a single time and approximately 5.7% taken by the ten largest. Germline values: CDR1 PRHDT, CDR2 FYEKMQ (reference sequence). The V and J ends lost 0 bases and 6 bases respectively, with 5 bases between them. The length of the CDR3 is 12 residues. The input for sequencing was peripheral blood, taken on day 0 of AZD1222 vaccination. V and J are TRBV13 and TRBJ1-1; D remains ambiguous. The TCR originated in an adult in good health. The CDR3 protein is CASSLGQAEAFF. CDR3 bases: TGTGCCAGCAGCTTAGGGCAGGCTGAAGCTTTCTTT.